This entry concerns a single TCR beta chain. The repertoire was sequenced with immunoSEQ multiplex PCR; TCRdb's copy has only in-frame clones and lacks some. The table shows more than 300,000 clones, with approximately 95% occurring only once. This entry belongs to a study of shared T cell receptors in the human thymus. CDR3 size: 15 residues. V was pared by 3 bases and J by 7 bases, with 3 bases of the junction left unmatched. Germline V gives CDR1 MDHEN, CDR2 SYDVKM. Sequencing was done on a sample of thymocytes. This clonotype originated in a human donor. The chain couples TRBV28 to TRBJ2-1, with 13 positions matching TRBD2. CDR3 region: CASSLGLAGNNEQFF. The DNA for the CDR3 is TGTGCCAGCAGTTTGGGACTAGCGGGAAATAATGAGCAGTTCTTC.